The 28 T cell receptor beta chains below were found in one sample sequenced in a study of blood T cell repertoires in COVID-19. Generated by immunoSEQ multiplex PCR, the TCRdb table keeps only in-frame clones and is missing some. The data hold roughly 90,000 clones, with 80% observed a single time. Sequenced material: peripheral blood. The receptor source for this set is a woman between 65 and 79 years old with acute or convalescent COVID-19.

The J gene is TRBJ1-2, the V gene TRBV28, with a possible D match to TRBD1 (6 bases). Germline V lookup: CDR1 MDHEN, CDR2 SYDVKM. The CDR3 extends over 13 amino acids. V was clipped by 4 bases and J by 2 bases, with 8 bases between them. The CDR3 protein is CASSSDRNYGYTF. In DNA, the CDR3 is TGTGCCAGCAGTTCCGACAGGAACTATGGCTACACCTTC.

V gene TRBV4-2 combines with J gene TRBJ1-2, with D possibly being TRBD1 (5 bases). CDR3 size: 15 residues. Germline V lookup: CDR1 LGHNA, CDR2 YNFKEQ. Trimming removed 0 bases from V and 8 bases from J, with 16 bases in between. The chain's CDR3 is CASSQDWVTGVGYTF. CDR3 nucleotide sequence: TGTGCCAGCAGCCAAGATTGGGTAACAGGTGTCGGCTACACCTTC.

The chain links TRBV3-1 (or the pseudogene TRBV3-2) to TRBJ2-3, with 11 bases that match TRBD2. Germline-derived CDR1 and CDR2 are LGHDT and YNNKEL (reference sequence). The CDR3 contains 16 residues. V gave up 1 base and J gave up 2 bases; unmatched junction bases: 2. The CDR3 reads CASSQVSGRATDTQYF. CDR3 nucleotides: TGTGCCAGCAGCCAAGTTAGCGGGAGGGCCACAGATACGCAGTATTTT.

This clone was counted a single time. V gene TRBV29-1 combines with J gene TRBJ1-1, with D possibly being TRBD1 (6 bases). This CDR3 has 11 residues. Germline CDR1 and CDR2: SQVTM and ANQGSEA. With 5 bases removed from V and 5 bases from J, the gap between germline ends came to 9 bases. The CDR3 DNA sequence: TGCAGCGTTCCCAGGGGTACTGAAGCTTTCTTT. This translates into CSVPRGTEAFF. The full variable domain, rest sourced from reference TRBV29-1 and TRBJ1-1, is SAVISQKPSRDICQRGTSLTIQCQVDSQVTMMFWYRQQPGQSLTLIATANQGSEATYESGFVIDKFPISRPNLTFSTLTVSNMSPEDSSIYLCSVPRGTEAFFGQGTRLTVV.

J is TRBJ1-6 and V is TRBV5-5; no clear D gene. CDR1 SGHKS and CDR2 YYEKEE come from the germline V gene (reference sequence). The CDR3 totals 14 residues. Trimming pared 2 bases from V and 7 bases from J, leaving 10 bases between. The CDR3 loop is CASSLRHQNSPLHF. Written as DNA, the CDR3 is TGTGCCAGCAGCTTAAGACATCAGAATTCACCCCTCCACTTT.

This clone appeared a few times. The same CDR3 also results from other DNA sequences found in this sample. The V call is TRBV5-1, the J call TRBJ2-7; no firm D call. Per germline, CDR1 SGHRS and CDR2 YFSETQ. There are 14 residues in the CDR3. V lost 4 bases and J 0 bases, leaving 11 bases between the germline ends. CDR3 sequence: CASSPPTVSYEQYF. In DNA, the CDR3 is TGCGCCAGCAGCCCTCCCACGGTCTCCTACGAGCAGTACTTC.

This clone showed up just once. This rearrangement joins TRBV28 to TRBJ1-3; a weak D match, TRBD1 (6 bases). The CDR3 length is 15 residues. Deletions cut 5 bases from V and 2 bases from J, with 13 bases between. Germline CDR1 is MDHEN and CDR2 is SYDVKM. CDR3 coding DNA: TGTGCCAGCAGTCTTCTGGGGGGGCCTGGAAACACCATATATTTT. Translation gives CASSLLGGPGNTIYF.

The chain recombines TRBV4-2 with TRBJ2-1, with TRBD2 identical over 10 bases. There are 17 residues in the CDR3. Germline CDR1 reads LGHNA; CDR2 reads YNFKEQ. V lost 0 bases, J lost 4 bases, and 6 bases stayed unmatched. The CDR3 DNA reads as TGTGCCAGCAGCCAAGATCCTAGCGGGAGCTGGTACAATGAGCAGTTCTTC. This encodes CASSQDPSGSWYNEQFF.

The chain recombines TRBV6-5 with TRBJ1-2; D gene uncertain. The CDR3 runs to 14 residues. Trimming removed 6 bases from V and 4 bases from J, with 15 bases in between. Looked up from germline, CDR1 is MNHEY and CDR2 is SVGAGI. CDR3 nucleotides: TGTGCCAGCAGCAGCACCGGGATCCGCTATGGCTACACCTTC. Protein sequence: CASSSTGIRYGYTF.

The chain recombines TRBV12-3 or TRBV12-4 with TRBJ2-6; perhaps TRBD1 as D (5 bases). The CDR3 extends over 11 amino acids. V lost 6 bases and J 12 bases, leaving 9 bases between the germline ends. CDR3 region: CASSAGFVLTF. In DNA form, the CDR3 reads TGTGCCAGCAGCGCAGGGTTCGTCCTGACTTTC.

CDR3 nucleotides: TGTGCCAGCAGATTTAGCGGGAGAGCCCGGGATGAGCAGTTCTTC. Translated: CASRFSGRARDEQFF. This chain uses TRBV7-8 with TRBJ2-1; 9 bases map to TRBD2. The germline V gene encodes CDR1 SGHVS and CDR2 FQNEAQ. The CDR3 contains 15 residues. J lost 8 bases, V lost 6 bases, and 11 bases had no gene match.

A single count supports this clone. The chain uses TRBV5-1 and TRBJ2-5, with 13 bases fitting TRBD2. V was clipped by 4 bases and J by 4 bases; unmatched bases: 10. Per the germline V gene, CDR1 is SGHRS and CDR2 is YFSETQ. The CDR3 sequence is 17 residues long. CDR3 region: CASSPGLAGAGGETQYF. In DNA form, the CDR3 reads TGCGCCAGCAGCCCTGGACTAGCGGGGGCCGGAGGAGAGACCCAGTACTTC.

The chain carries TRBV18 and TRBJ2-5, with 9 bases that match TRBD1. The junction had 1 base not matched to a gene; V was cut back by 3 bases and J by 5 bases. The CDR3 extends over 13 amino acids. Germline CDR1 KGHSH, CDR2 LQKENI. CDR3 DNA sequence: TGTGCCAGCTCACCCGGACAGGGGGAGACCCAGTACTTC. It translates to CASSPGQGETQYF.

V gene TRBV21-1 combines with J gene TRBJ2-7; the table's D call, TRBD2, has no DNA check behind it. TRBV21-1 is reported as a pseudogene. The CDR3 is 17 residues long. The DNA of the CDR3 is TGTGCCAGCAGCCCACCTCATGGAGAGGGGGGGTCCTACGAGCAGTACTTC. Translation gives CASSPPHGEGGSYEQYF.

This clone was counted between two and nine times. This sequence joins TRBV5-6 and TRBJ1-3; 7 bases fit TRBD1. The CDR3 sequence is 16 residues long. Losses at the gene ends were 2 bases for V and 2 bases for J; bases not matched to a gene: 7. Germline loops: CDR1 SGHDT, CDR2 YYEEEE. The CDR3 DNA sequence: TGTGCCAGCAGCTTCCGACAGGGATTAACTGGAAACACCATATATTTT. Translated, it gives CASSFRQGLTGNTIYF.

This clone was detected a few times. The chain joins TRBV6-5 to TRBJ1-2, with 9 bases aligning to TRBD1. Germline CDR1 MNHEY, CDR2 SVGAGI. The CDR3 is 14 residues long. The ends lost 6 bases at V and 2 bases at J; junction bases unmatched: 4. CDR3 DNA: TGTGCCAGCAGGAGCGACAGGGGGAACTATGGCTACACCTTC. This sequence encodes CASRSDRGNYGYTF.

V usage is TRBV28 and J usage is TRBJ2-7, with a possible D match to TRBD1 (6 bases). V was cut by 6 bases and J by 5 bases, with 11 bases left in between. The CDR3 covers 12 residues. The germline V gene has CDR1 MDHEN and CDR2 SYDVKM. The CDR3 DNA reads as TGTGCCAGCAGAGGACAGTTCCACGAGCAGTACTTC. It codes for CASRGQFHEQYF.

V usage is TRBV29-1 and J usage is TRBJ2-7, with 8 bases lining up with TRBD2. The CDR3 runs 16 residues. The V gene's germline CDR1 is SQVTM and CDR2 ANQGSEA. The CDR3 coding sequence is TGCGAATCCCCAGGCCGTAAAGCGGGAGCCCGGAGGGAGCAGTACTTC. This translates into CESPGRKAGARREQYF.

The rearrangement uses TRBV7-2 and TRBJ2-5; 8 nucleotides agree with TRBD1. This CDR3 is built from 14 residues. V shed 5 bases and J 2 bases; nucleotides not matched to a gene: 4. Germline values: CDR1 SGHTA, CDR2 FQGNSA. CDR3 sequence: CASSPGQGQETQYF. Here the CDR3 DNA reads TGTGCCAGCAGCCCCGGACAGGGACAAGAGACCCAGTACTTC.

V is TRBV5-1 and J is TRBJ2-1, with TRBD1 matching 8 bases. This CDR3 spans 15 amino acids. V shed 4 bases and J 3 bases; nucleotides not matched to a gene: 6. CDR1 is SGHRS, CDR2 YFSETQ, per germline. The DNA of the CDR3 is TGCGCCAGCAGCCCAAGGACAGGGAACTACAATGAGCAGTTCTTC. It translates to CASSPRTGNYNEQFF. Together with reference TRBV5-1 and TRBJ2-1, the CDR3 gives the full variable domain: KAGVTQTPRYLIKTRGQQVTLSCSPISGHRSVSWYQQTPGQGLQFLFEYFSETQRNKGNFPGRFSGRQFSNSRSEMNVSTLELGDSALYLCASSPRTGNYNEQFFGPGTRLTVL.

This clone came up a few times. The CDR3 protein is CASSPTGDNSPLHF. The CDR3 bases are TGTGCCAGCAGTCCCACAGGAGATAATTCACCCCTCCACTTT. The V gene is TRBV28, the J gene TRBJ1-6, with D possibly matching TRBD1 (5 bases). The CDR3 spans 14 residues. Trimming shortened V by 5 bases and J by 5 bases, and 10 bases separated the two germline ends. Germline CDR1 reads MDHEN; CDR2 reads SYDVKM.

This clone was seen a few times. The chain employs TRBV10-3 and TRBJ1-5; a weak D match, TRBD1 (5 bases). V was trimmed by 4 bases and J by 7 bases, leaving 17 bases between them. The CDR3 sequence is 15 residues long. CDR1 is ENHRY, CDR2 SYGVKD, per germline. This chain's CDR3 is CAISGSRAAGQPQHF. CDR3 bases: TGTGCCATCAGTGGAAGCAGGGCGGCAGGACAGCCCCAGCATTTT.

This clone was picked up a small number of times. The chain recombines TRBV2 with TRBJ2-2, with unresolved D. The CDR3 contains 15 residues. Germline lookup yields CDR1 SNHLY and CDR2 FYNNEI. Between the trimmed V and J ends, which lost 7 bases and 6 bases, there was a span of 18 bases. The DNA of the CDR3 is TGTGCCAGCACCGAGGAGACTGCGCCGGCCGGGGAGCTGTTTTTT. This gives the protein CASTEETAPAGELFF.

This clone was detected a few times. The genes are TRBV5-1 and TRBJ1-1; the D gene is possibly TRBD1 (5 bases). V was shortened by 0 bases and J by 4 bases, with 16 bases between the two germline ends. The CDR3 covers 16 residues. Germline CDR1 reads SGHRS; CDR2 reads YFSETQ. The CDR3 here is CASSLDGGAVGTEAFF. The CDR3, as DNA: TGCGCCAGCAGCTTGGACGGGGGAGCGGTGGGCACTGAAGCTTTCTTT. Looking up the rest from reference TRBV5-1 and TRBJ1-1 gives the full variable domain: KAGVTQTPRYLIKTRGQQVTLSCSPISGHRSVSWYQQTPGQGLQFLFEYFSETQRNKGNFPGRFSGRQFSNSRSEMNVSTLELGDSALYLCASSLDGGAVGTEAFFGQGTRLTVV.

CDR3 sequence reads: CASSFRREGRGEQFF. Here the CDR3 DNA reads TGCGCCAGCAGTTTTCGGAGGGAGGGCCGGGGTGAGCAGTTCTTC. The chain uses TRBV5-1 and TRBJ2-1; 7 bases agree with TRBD2. Germline values: CDR1 SGHRS, CDR2 YFSETQ. The CDR3 is made up of 15 amino acids. Trimming took 5 bases from V and 9 from J; bases not matched to a gene: 14.

V usage is TRBV2 and J usage is TRBJ1-2; no clear D. V lost 0 bases and J lost 7, with 21 bases in between. The germline gives CDR1 SNHLY, CDR2 FYNNEI. CDR3 length: 17 amino acids. CDR3 DNA: TGTGCCAGCAGTGAAGCGCTTCGAGTTATCTCTGAGGGTGGCTACACCTTC. Its protein is CASSEALRVISEGGYTF.

The rearrangement links TRBV10-3 to TRBJ1-1; D uncertain. This CDR3 contains 15 residues. The germline V gene has CDR1 ENHRY and CDR2 SYGVKD. V was trimmed by 0 bases and J by 6 bases, leaving 14 bases between them. In DNA form, the CDR3 reads TGTGCCATCAGTGAGTCTGGCAGACTAAGCCCTGAAGCTTTCTTT. Residues: CAISESGRLSPEAFF.

This rearrangement joins TRBV3-1 (or the pseudogene TRBV3-2) to TRBJ2-7; no clear D. The CDR3 extends over 16 amino acids. V lost 0 bases, J lost 1 base, and 13 bases lay in between. Germline values: CDR1 LGHDT, CDR2 YNNKEL (reference sequence). Written as DNA, the CDR3 is TGTGCCAGCAGCCAAGATGGTGCAGGATTTTCCTACGAGCAGTACTTC. Its protein is CASSQDGAGFSYEQYF.